The 15 T cell receptor beta chains listed next were all sequenced from one sample in a study of T-cell memory formation after mild COVID-19. TCRdb fed the 5' RACE reads into MiXCR, producing one record per CDR3 protein. The sample has approximately 150,000 distinct CDR3 sequences, roughly 19% seen once. Sequenced material: PBMCs or a T cell subset sorted from them (not recorded which). Receptor source: an adult woman who had mild COVID-19 (a few samples of this study predate the infection). Cell type and time point are not known.

In this sample, this clonotype turned up many times. The chain is built from TRBV4-2 and TRBJ2-1, with 7 bases that match TRBD1. This CDR3 has 15 residues. V lost 8 bases to trimming and J lost 5 bases; unmatched junction nucleotides: 12. The germline V gene has CDR1 LGHNA and CDR2 YNFKEQ. In nucleotides, the CDR3 is TGTGCCAGCGGAAAGGTAGGGGGCAACGACAATGAGCAGTTCTTC. Translating it yields CASGKVGGNDNEQFF.

The chain recombines TRBV24-1 with TRBJ2-2; unclear D gene. The V end lost 3 bases, the J end lost 4 bases, and 11 bases lay between the germline ends. The CDR3 covers 15 residues. Germline V gene sequence: CDR1 KGHDR, CDR2 SFDVKD. CDR3: CATSDLMGFTGELFF. The CDR3 DNA follows: TGTGCCACCAGTGATCTAATGGGTTTCACCGGGGAGCTGTTTTTT.

J is TRBJ2-5 and V is TRBV5-6; D might be TRBD2 (6 bases). V was shortened by 4 bases and J by 9 bases, with 19 bases between the two germline ends. The germline V gene encodes CDR1 SGHDT and CDR2 YYEEEE. The CDR3 has 14 residues. As DNA, the CDR3 is TGTGCCAGCAGCGCGGTTGCGGGACCGAGGGCCCAGTACTTC. Translation gives CASSAVAGPRAQYF.

The rearrangement links TRBV11-2 to TRBJ1-4, with a possible D match to TRBD1 (5 bases). The CDR3 contains 15 residues. The V and J ends lost 3 bases and 3 bases respectively, with 11 bases between them. The germline V gene has CDR1 SGHAT and CDR2 FQNNGV. CDR3 nucleotide sequence: TGTGCCAGCAGCTTGGGGGTCGCCCCTAATGAAAAACTGTTTTTT. It specifies CASSLGVAPNEKLFF.

This clonotype was seen more than once but under ten times. This rearrangement joins TRBV5-1 to TRBJ2-3; D not resolved. Germline values: CDR1 SGHRS, CDR2 YFSETQ. V lost 0 bases, J lost 7 bases, and 3 bases lay in between. The CDR3 spans 11 residues. The CDR3 protein is CASSLENTQYF. DNA of the CDR3: TGCGCCAGCAGCTTGGAAAATACGCAGTATTTT.

This clonotype was seen a few times. V is TRBV6-2 or TRBV6-3 and J is TRBJ2-1, with 8 bases that match TRBD1. CDR1 and CDR2 from the germline V gene are MNHEY and SVGEGT. Trimming took 6 bases from V and 3 from J; bases not matched to a gene: 7. The CDR3 spans 15 residues. The CDR3 region is CASSFRGLLYNEQFF. The DNA for the CDR3 is TGTGCCAGCAGCTTCAGGGGGCTACTCTACAATGAGCAGTTCTTC.

The chain joins TRBV19 to TRBJ2-2; the D is unclear. CDR1 and CDR2 (germline): LNHDA, SQIVND (reference sequence). V shed 5 bases and J shed 1 base, with 5 bases lying between them. CDR3 length: 13 residues. The CDR3 region is CASSFRNTGELFF. Here the CDR3 DNA reads TGTGCCAGTAGTTTCAGGAACACCGGGGAGCTGTTTTTT.

V is TRBV5-4 and J is TRBJ2-3; 11 nucleotides agree with TRBD2. This CDR3 region has 17 residues. Germline CDR1 is SGHNT and CDR2 is YYREEE (reference sequence). Germline trimming cut 4 bases from V and 5 bases from J; bases unmatched to any gene: 12. The CDR3 reads CASSPMTSGTVGDTQYF. The CDR3 DNA reads TGTGCCAGCAGCCCGATGACTAGCGGGACTGTGGGAGATACGCAGTATTTT.

The V call is TRBV6-5, the J call TRBJ2-5; D remains unclear. The V and J ends lost 7 bases and 6 bases respectively, with 15 bases between them. The CDR3 sequence is 13 residues long. Per germline, CDR1 MNHEY and CDR2 SVGAGI. The CDR3 DNA reads TGTGCCAGCACCCGTGAAGGGTCAAAGACCCAGTACTTC. This translates into CASTREGSKTQYF.

This chain uses TRBV4-1 with TRBJ1-1, with 10 bases that match TRBD1. The V segment lost 3 bases and the J segment 7 bases; nucleotides outside the gene matches: 5. The germline gives CDR1 MGHRA, CDR2 YSYEKL. The CDR3 runs to 14 residues. Here the CDR3 DNA reads TGCGCCAGCAGCCAGGGACAGGGGCTAGTTGAAGCTTTCTTT. Its protein product is CASSQGQGLVEAFF.

The CDR3 coding sequence is TGTGCCAGCAGCTTGGGACAGGGGCCTTATTCACCCCTCCACTTT. Translated, it gives CASSLGQGPYSPLHF. V and J are TRBV5-6 and TRBJ1-6, with 8 bases lining up with TRBD1. Looked up from germline, CDR1 is SGHDT and CDR2 is YYEEEE. Unmatched junction bases numbered 4, after V lost 0 bases and J lost 8 bases. The CDR3 runs 15 residues.

The chain combines TRBV15 with TRBJ1-5; D perhaps matches TRBD1 (6 bases). The CDR3 consists of 17 residues. From germline, CDR1 is LNHNV and CDR2 YYDKDF (reference sequence). Between the trimmed V and J ends, which lost 0 bases and 0 bases, there was a span of 12 bases. CDR3 coding DNA: TGTGCCACCAGCAGAGATTCCGGACAGTCTAGCAATCAGCCCCAGCATTTT. Protein product: CATSRDSGQSSNQPQHF.

This clonotype was detected ten times or more. Written as DNA, the CDR3 is TGTGCCACGGAAGCGGCGGGGTCAGATACGCAGTATTTT. Its protein product is CATEAAGSDTQYF. The chain employs TRBV25-1 and TRBJ2-3; maybe TRBD2 (6 bases). This CDR3 has 13 amino acids. Trimming shortened V by 10 bases and J by 4 bases, and 15 bases separated the two germline ends. Germline CDR1 reads MGHDK; CDR2 reads SYGVNS. Filled out from reference TRBV25-1 and TRBJ2-3, the complete variable domain reads EADIYQTPRYLVIGTGKKITLECSQTMGHDKMYWYQQDPGMELHLIHYSYGVNSTEKGDLSSESTVSRIRTEHFPLTLESARPSHTSQYLCATEAAGSDTQYFGPGTRLTVL.

The V and J genes are TRBV11-2 and TRBJ1-1; unclear D gene. The CDR3 totals 16 residues. CDR1 is SGHAT and CDR2 is FQNNGV in the germline V gene. The germline V and J ends were trimmed by 5 bases and 1 base, with 17 bases remaining between them. The DNA for the CDR3 is TGTGCCAGCAGCCCGTTGGGCAATGTTACGAACACTGAAGCTTTCTTT. It is translated as CASSPLGNVTNTEAFF.

The rearrangement links TRBV5-1 to TRBJ1-1; D is perhaps TRBD1 (5 bases). Germline V CDR1 and CDR2: SGHRS, YFSETQ. Trimming removed 0 bases from V and 10 bases from J, with 22 bases in between. The CDR3 spans 16 residues. CDR3 region: CASSLVVAWVGGSAFF. For the CDR3, the DNA is TGCGCCAGCAGCTTGGTGGTCGCGTGGGTCGGGGGGTCAGCTTTCTTT.